This record looks at one T cell receptor (beta chain) sequence and its context. Its antigen remains unidentified. The researchers produced TCR beta cDNA from approximately 540 ng total RNA with a constant-region primer. The TCR beta library was amplified through three nested multiplex PCR rounds in a modified ARM-PCR procedure. TRBV1-TRBV30 forward primers paired with a C-beta reverse primer were used in the first two PCR rounds, which ran approximately 10 cycles each. TCRdb re-called the multiplex PCR reads with MiXCR, one entry per CDR3 protein. The table has 250,000 to 350,000 distinct CDR3 sequences, more than 55% seen once. The sample originates from a study of tumor-infiltrating lymphocytes in primary liver carcinoma. At the level of the study: These patients were men and women whose ages were 30 to 69 years. General study results and limits: Reduced overlap was seen in tumor-adjacent and tumor-blood pairs versus tumor region pairs. Blood had a significantly lower top-250-clone fraction than tumors did (p = 0.039).

Germline DNA was extracted alongside blood RNA, which was obtained from unsorted whole blood. The CDR3 length is 13 residues. V was cut by 10 bases and J by 9 bases, with 19 bases left in between. CDR1 is MNHEY, CDR2 SVGEGT, per germline. The chain has TRBV6-2 or TRBV6-3 and TRBJ1-5, with a possible D match to TRBD1 (5 bases). This TCR was recovered from a young woman with primary liver carcinoma and hepatitis B virus infection. Sample: peripheral blood. CDR3: CANARMHGGPQHF. In nucleotides, the CDR3 is TGTGCCAACGCTAGGATGCACGGGGGGCCCCAGCATTTT.